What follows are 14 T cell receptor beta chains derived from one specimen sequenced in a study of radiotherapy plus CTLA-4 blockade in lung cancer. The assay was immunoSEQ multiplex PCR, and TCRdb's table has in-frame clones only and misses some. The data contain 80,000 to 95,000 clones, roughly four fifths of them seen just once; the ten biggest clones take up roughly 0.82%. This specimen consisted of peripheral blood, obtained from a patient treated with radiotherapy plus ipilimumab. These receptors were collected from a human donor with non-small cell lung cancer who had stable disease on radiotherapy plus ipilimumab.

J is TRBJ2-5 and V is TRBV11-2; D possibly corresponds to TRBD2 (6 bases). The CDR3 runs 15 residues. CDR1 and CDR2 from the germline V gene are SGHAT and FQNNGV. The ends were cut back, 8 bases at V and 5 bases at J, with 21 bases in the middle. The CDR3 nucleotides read TGTGCCAGCGGTTCCGGGACGGGGGACCGGGAGACCCAGTACTTC. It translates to CASGSGTGDRETQYF.

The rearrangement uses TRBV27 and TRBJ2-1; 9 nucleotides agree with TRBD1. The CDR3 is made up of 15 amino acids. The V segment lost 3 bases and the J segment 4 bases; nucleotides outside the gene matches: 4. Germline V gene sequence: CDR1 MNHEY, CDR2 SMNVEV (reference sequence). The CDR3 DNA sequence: TGTGCCAGCAGTTTGTGGACAGGGGATTACAATGAGCAGTTCTTC. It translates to CASSLWTGDYNEQFF.

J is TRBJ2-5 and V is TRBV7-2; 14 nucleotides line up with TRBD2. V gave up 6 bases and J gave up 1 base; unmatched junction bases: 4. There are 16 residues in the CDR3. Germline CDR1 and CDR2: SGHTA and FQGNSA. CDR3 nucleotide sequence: TGTGCCAGCAGTTCCGGGACTAGCGGGGGCCAAGAGACCCAGTACTTC. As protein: CASSSGTSGGQETQYF.

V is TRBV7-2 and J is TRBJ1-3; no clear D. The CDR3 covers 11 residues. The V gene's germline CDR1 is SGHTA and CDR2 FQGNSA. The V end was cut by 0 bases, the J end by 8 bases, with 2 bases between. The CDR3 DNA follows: TGTGCCAGCAGCTTAGCTGACACCATATATTTT. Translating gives CASSLADTIYF.

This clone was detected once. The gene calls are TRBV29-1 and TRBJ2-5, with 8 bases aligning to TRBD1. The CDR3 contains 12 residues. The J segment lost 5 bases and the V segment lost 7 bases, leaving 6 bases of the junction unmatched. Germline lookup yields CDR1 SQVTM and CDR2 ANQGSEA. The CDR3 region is CSASTGVETQYF. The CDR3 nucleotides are TGCAGCGCTTCGACAGGGGTGGAGACCCAGTACTTC.

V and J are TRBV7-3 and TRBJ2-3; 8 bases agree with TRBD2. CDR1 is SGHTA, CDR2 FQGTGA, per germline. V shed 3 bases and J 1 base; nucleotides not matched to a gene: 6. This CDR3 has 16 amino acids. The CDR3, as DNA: TGTGCCAGCAGCTTCCAACCCGGGGGGGGCACAGATACGCAGTATTTT. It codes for CASSFQPGGGTDTQYF.

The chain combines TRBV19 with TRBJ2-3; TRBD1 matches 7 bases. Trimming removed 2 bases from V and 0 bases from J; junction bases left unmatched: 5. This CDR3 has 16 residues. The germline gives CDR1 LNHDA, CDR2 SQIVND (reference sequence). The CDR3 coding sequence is TGTGCCAGTAGTATATCGGCACAGGGGAGCACAGATACGCAGTATTTT. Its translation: CASSISAQGSTDTQYF.

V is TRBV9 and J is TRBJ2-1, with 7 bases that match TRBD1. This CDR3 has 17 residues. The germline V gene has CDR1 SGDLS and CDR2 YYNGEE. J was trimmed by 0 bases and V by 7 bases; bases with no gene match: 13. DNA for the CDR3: TGTGCCAGCGGGAGCTCCAGGACAGGAGACTCCTACAATGAGCAGTTCTTC. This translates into CASGSSRTGDSYNEQFF.

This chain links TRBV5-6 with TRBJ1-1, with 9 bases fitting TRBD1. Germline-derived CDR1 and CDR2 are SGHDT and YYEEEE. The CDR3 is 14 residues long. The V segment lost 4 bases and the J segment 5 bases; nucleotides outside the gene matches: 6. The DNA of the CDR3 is TGTGCCAGCAGCCGGGACAGGGCACAAACTGAAGCTTTCTTT. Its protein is CASSRDRAQTEAFF.

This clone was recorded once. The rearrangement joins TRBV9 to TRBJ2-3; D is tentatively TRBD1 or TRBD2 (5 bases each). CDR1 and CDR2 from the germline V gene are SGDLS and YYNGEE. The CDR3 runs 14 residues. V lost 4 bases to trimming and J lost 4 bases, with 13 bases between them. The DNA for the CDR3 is TGTGCCAGCAGCCCCAGGGCTAGCCCAGATACGCAGTATTTT. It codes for CASSPRASPDTQYF. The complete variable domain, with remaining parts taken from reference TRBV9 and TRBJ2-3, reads DSGVTQTPKHLITATGQRVTLRCSPRSGDLSVYWYQQSLDQGLQFLIQYYNGEERAKGNILERFSAQQFPDLHSELNLSSLELGDSALYFCASSPRASPDTQYFGPGTRLTVL.

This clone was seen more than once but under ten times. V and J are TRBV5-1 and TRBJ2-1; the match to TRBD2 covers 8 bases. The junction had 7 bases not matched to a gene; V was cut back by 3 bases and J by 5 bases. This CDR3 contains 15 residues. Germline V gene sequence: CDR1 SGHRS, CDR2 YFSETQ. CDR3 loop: CASSWSSGGNNEQFF. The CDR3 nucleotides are TGCGCCAGCAGCTGGTCCAGCGGGGGCAACAATGAGCAGTTCTTC.

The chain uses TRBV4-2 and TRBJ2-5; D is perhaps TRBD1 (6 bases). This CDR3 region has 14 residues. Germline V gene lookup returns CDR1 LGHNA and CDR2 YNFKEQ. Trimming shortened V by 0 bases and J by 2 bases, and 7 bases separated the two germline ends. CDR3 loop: CASSQDGQQETQYF. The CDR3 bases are TGTGCCAGCAGCCAAGACGGACAGCAAGAGACCCAGTACTTC.

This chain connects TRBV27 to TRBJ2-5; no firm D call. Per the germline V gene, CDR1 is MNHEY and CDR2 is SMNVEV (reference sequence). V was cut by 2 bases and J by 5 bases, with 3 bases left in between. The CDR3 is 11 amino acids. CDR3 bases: TGTGCCAGCAGTTTAGGGGAGACCCAGTACTTC. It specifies CASSLGETQYF.

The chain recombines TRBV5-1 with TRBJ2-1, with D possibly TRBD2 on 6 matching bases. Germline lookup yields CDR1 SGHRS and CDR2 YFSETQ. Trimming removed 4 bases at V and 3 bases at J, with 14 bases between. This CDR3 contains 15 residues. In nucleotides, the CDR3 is TGCGCCAGCAGCGTCTCTCTTAGCGGCTACAATGAGCAGTTCTTC. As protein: CASSVSLSGYNEQFF.